A single sample is the source of the 22 T cell receptor beta chains below, sequenced in a study of blood T cell repertoires in COVID-19. Sequencing was performed with immunoSEQ multiplex PCR; in TCRdb, only in-frame clones are kept and a portion is missing. The sample holds under 300,000 clones, approximately 86% seen once. The sequencing input was peripheral blood. These receptors originate from a woman in her seventies with COVID-19, enrolled during active disease.

The chain joins TRBV5-1 to TRBJ2-1; TRBD2 matches at 13 bases. Trimming cost V 1 base and J 10 bases; bases outside gene matches: 5. Germline V gene lookup returns CDR1 SGHRS and CDR2 YFSETQ. The CDR3 is 15 amino acids. CDR3: CASSLRLAGGREQFF. The CDR3 DNA reads as TGCGCCAGCAGCTTGAGACTAGCGGGGGGTAGAGAGCAGTTCTTC.

The rearrangement links TRBV25-1 to TRBJ1-1, with D possibly matching TRBD1 (5 bases). This CDR3 comprises 14 residues. Germline CDR1 reads MGHDK; CDR2 reads SYGVNS. V lost 3 bases and J 0 bases, leaving 8 bases between the germline ends. The CDR3 loop reads CASSDDSMNTEAFF. CDR3 coding DNA: TGTGCCAGCAGTGATGACAGCATGAACACTGAAGCTTTCTTT.

The V and J genes are TRBV19 and TRBJ2-3, with D possibly matching TRBD1 (6 bases). This CDR3 comprises 13 residues. V dropped 10 bases and J dropped 3 bases, with 14 bases sitting between them. CDR1 and CDR2 from the germline V gene are LNHDA and SQIVND (reference sequence). Here the CDR3 reads CATKNRATDTQYF. The CDR3 DNA follows: TGTGCCACCAAGAACAGGGCAACAGATACGCAGTATTTT.

In nucleotides, the CDR3 is TGTGCCAGTAGTGAAACAGGGGCTCCCACAGATACGCAGTATTTT. Its protein is CASSETGAPTDTQYF. The chain carries TRBV19 and TRBJ2-3; 7 nucleotides match TRBD1. Germline CDR1 is LNHDA and CDR2 is SQIVND (reference sequence). J lost 2 bases, V lost 5 bases, and 7 bases had no gene match. The CDR3 spans 15 residues.

This clone showed up just once. The chain uses TRBV30 and TRBJ1-2, with 7 bases identical to TRBD1. CDR1 and CDR2 (germline): GTSNPN, SVGIG (reference sequence). CDR3 length equals 13 residues. V lost 1 base to trimming and J lost 4 bases; unmatched junction nucleotides: 3. CDR3 residues: CAWSGPGGYGYTF. CDR3 nucleotides: TGTGCCTGGAGTGGTCCAGGGGGCTATGGCTACACCTTC.

The rearrangement links TRBV13 to TRBJ2-1, with TRBD2 matching over 9 bases. Germline-derived CDR1 and CDR2 are PRHDT and FYEKMQ (reference sequence). V shed 5 bases and J 10 bases; nucleotides not matched to a gene: 9. The CDR3 is made up of 14 amino acids. The CDR3 reads CASSPGRGGNEQFF. DNA for the CDR3: TGTGCCAGCAGCCCAGGGCGGGGGGGCAACGAGCAGTTCTTC. Using reference TRBV13 and TRBJ2-1 for the parts outside the CDR3, the full variable domain is AAGVIQSPRHLIKEKRETATLKCYPIPRHDTVYWYQQGPGQDPQFLISFYEKMQSDKGSIPDRFSAQQFSDYHSELNMSSLELGDSALYFCASSPGRGGNEQFFGPGTRLTVL.

CDR3 loop: CASRRTEGTTGELFF. The CDR3 nucleotides are TGTGCCAGCAGAAGGACAGAGGGGACCACCGGGGAGCTGTTTTTT. The chain has TRBV2 and TRBJ2-2; a weak D match, TRBD1 (6 bases). Germline V lookup: CDR1 SNHLY, CDR2 FYNNEI. CDR3 size: 15 residues. V gave up 6 bases and J gave up 4 bases, with 15 bases separating them.

The rearrangement uses TRBV14 and TRBJ2-7; tentative D call: TRBD1 (5 bases). In germline, CDR1 is SGHDN, CDR2 FVKESK. With 1 base removed from V and 4 bases from J, the gap between germline ends came to 14 bases. This CDR3 spans 15 amino acids. In DNA, the CDR3 is TGTGCCAGCAGCCAAGGATTCAGGGCAGGTTACGAGCAGTACTTC. Translated, it gives CASSQGFRAGYEQYF.

CDR3 nucleotides: TGTGCCACCAGTCGTAACGGGGAGCTGTTTTTT. It yields the protein CATSRNGELFF. This chain connects TRBV24-1 to TRBJ2-2; D gene ambiguous. The CDR3 is 11 amino acids. V gave up 6 bases and J gave up 7 bases, with 5 bases separating them. CDR1 is KGHDR and CDR2 is SFDVKD in the germline V gene.

V is TRBV7-2 and J is TRBJ1-4; D not resolved. Per the germline V gene, CDR1 is SGHTA and CDR2 is FQGNSA. V shed 7 bases and J shed 5 bases, with 11 bases lying between them. The CDR3 loop spans 13 amino acids. CDR3 region: CASTQLVNEKLFF. The CDR3 DNA follows: TGTGCCAGCACCCAACTGGTCAATGAAAAACTGTTTTTT.

This rearrangement joins TRBV12-3 or TRBV12-4 to TRBJ2-3; D gene ambiguous. The CDR3 runs to 13 residues. V lost 6 bases and J lost 10, with 17 bases in between. The CDR3 region has the DNA TGTGCCAGCAGGTCGGAGTTGGAAGAATCGCAGTATTTT. Protein product: CASRSELEESQYF.

This chain uses TRBV10-3 with TRBJ2-7; 8 nucleotides match TRBD1. This CDR3 is 13 amino acids long. J lost 1 base, V lost 4 bases, and 0 bases had no gene match. In germline, CDR1 is ENHRY, CDR2 SYGVKD. In DNA, the CDR3 is TGTGCCATCAGTGGACAGGGGTCCTACGAGCAGTACTTC. Translated: CAISGQGSYEQYF.

The V gene is TRBV6-6, the J gene TRBJ1-2; 7 positions agree with TRBD1. With V trimmed by 6 bases and J by 6 bases, 7 bases remained unmatched. Germline loops: CDR1 MNHNY, CDR2 SVGAGI (reference sequence). The CDR3 runs 13 residues. This CDR3 reads CASSPGQGDGYTF. CDR3 sequence (DNA): TGTGCCAGCAGCCCTGGGCAGGGGGATGGCTACACCTTC.

The chain carries TRBV7-8 and TRBJ2-7; D is ambiguous. Germline CDR1 reads SGHVS; CDR2 reads FQNEAQ. Trimming removed 2 bases at V and 3 bases at J, with 8 bases between. The CDR3 is 13 residues long. CDR3 loop: CASSLSPYYEQYF. The CDR3 DNA is TGTGCCAGCAGCTTATCCCCGTACTACGAGCAGTACTTC.

This sequence joins TRBV5-1 and TRBJ2-3; D call uncertain. The CDR3 spans 14 residues. Germline values: CDR1 SGHRS, CDR2 YFSETQ. The V and J ends lost 3 bases and 7 bases respectively, with 15 bases between them. DNA for the CDR3: TGCGCCAGCAGCTCGACTCTCTCGGAGAATACGCAGTATTTT. Residues: CASSSTLSENTQYF.

The chain recombines TRBV28 with TRBJ1-2, with D unclear. This CDR3 is built from 12 residues. V dropped 5 bases and J dropped 8 bases, with 12 bases sitting between them. The germline V gene encodes CDR1 MDHEN and CDR2 SYDVKM. CDR3 region: CASSREARGYTF. The CDR3 DNA reads TGTGCCAGCAGTCGTGAAGCTAGGGGCTACACCTTC.

The rearrangement joins TRBV24-1 to TRBJ2-3; D is possibly TRBD1 (6 bases). Trimming removed 5 bases from V and 3 bases from J, with 17 bases in between. CDR3 length: 16 amino acids. Looked up from germline, CDR1 is KGHDR and CDR2 is SFDVKD. The CDR3 spells CATSGGNRAGTDTQYF. The CDR3 region has the DNA TGTGCCACCAGTGGGGGAAACAGGGCCGGGACAGATACGCAGTATTTT.

This chain connects TRBV6-1 to TRBJ1-4, with 8 nucleotides matching TRBD1. CDR1 is MNHNS and CDR2 is SASEGT in the germline V gene. V lost 3 bases to trimming and J lost 4 bases; unmatched junction nucleotides: 4. The CDR3 is made up of 15 amino acids. Here the CDR3 reads CASSDGQGFNEKLFF. In DNA, the CDR3 is TGTGCCAGCAGTGATGGACAGGGCTTTAATGAAAAACTGTTTTTT.

The chain carries TRBV7-3 and TRBJ2-3; TRBD2 matches at 9 bases. CDR1 is SGHTA, CDR2 FQGTGA, per germline. After removal of 3 bases from V and 2 bases from J, the junction contained 3 bases not matched to a gene. The CDR3 sequence is 15 residues long. The CDR3: CASSFGLAYTDTQYF. The CDR3, as DNA: TGTGCCAGCAGCTTTGGACTAGCGTACACAGATACGCAGTATTTT. The variable domain in full, completed from reference TRBV7-3 and TRBJ2-3, reads GAGVSQTPSNKVTEKGKYVELRCDPISGHTALYWYRQSLGQGPEFLIYFQGTGAADDSGLPNDRFFAVRPEGSVSTLKIQRTERGDSAVYLCASSFGLAYTDTQYFGPGTRLTVL.

This clone showed up just once. The rearrangement links TRBV3-1 (or the pseudogene TRBV3-2) to TRBJ2-5; D call uncertain. The length of the CDR3 is 15 residues. Per germline, CDR1 LGHDT and CDR2 YNNKEL (reference sequence). V was cut by 1 base and J by 2 bases, with 11 bases left in between. CDR3 sequence (DNA): TGTGCCAGCAGCCAAGCGGTATTCTATCAAGAGACCCAGTACTTC. Residues: CASSQAVFYQETQYF.

This rearrangement joins TRBV27 to TRBJ1-5; a possible D gene is TRBD1 (5 bases). Germline V gene lookup returns CDR1 MNHEY and CDR2 SMNVEV (reference sequence). With 3 bases removed from V and 0 bases from J, the gap between germline ends came to 9 bases. The CDR3 totals 15 residues. This CDR3 reads CASSFSGFSNQPQHF. CDR3 nucleotide sequence: TGTGCCAGCAGTTTCTCAGGGTTTAGCAATCAGCCCCAGCATTTT.

This rearrangement joins TRBV14 to TRBJ2-2; 7 nucleotides align to TRBD1. The ends lost 3 bases at V and 2 bases at J; junction bases unmatched: 12. CDR1 SGHDN and CDR2 FVKESK come from the germline V gene. The CDR3 is made up of 18 amino acids. The CDR3 here is CASSHPTGWRSNTGELFF. CDR3 DNA: TGTGCCAGCAGCCACCCGACAGGGTGGCGGTCCAACACCGGGGAGCTGTTTTTT.